The T cell receptor (beta chain) under discussion was sequenced for a study of T cells in Graves' hyperthyroidism and ophthalmopathy. This clonotype was observed a handful of times. Its antigen is undetermined. Regions amplified from RNA transcripts were the TCR beta CDR3 regions. Using the HTBI primer set, a first-round RT-PCR was run on the TCR CDR3. MiXCR was run by TCRdb on the multiplex PCR reads, yielding one entry per CDR3 protein. Of about 410,000 distinct CDR3 sequences listed, roughly 15% were seen once; the top ten hold less than 20%. Germline CDR1 reads SGHNT; CDR2 reads YENEEA. Trimming cost V 10 bases and J 4 bases; bases outside gene matches: 10. CDR3 length: 15 residues. Whole-study results and caveats: Most expanded thyroid clonotypes above 0.001 also appeared in blood.

The sequence was collected from a woman aged 25 to 39 with Graves' ophthalmopathy. Material for sequencing was blood. The chain couples TRBV11-3 to TRBJ2-2, with TRBD1 identical over 9 bases. DNA of the CDR3: TGTGCCACTGGGGACAGGGTTAAATCCACCGGGGAGCTGTTTTTT. It codes for CATGDRVKSTGELFF.